This is a list of T cell receptor beta chains from one sample in a study of OX40 agonist ivuxolimab in advanced cancers. TCRdb's copy holds only in-frame clones and misses some; the assay was immunoSEQ multiplex PCR. The data hold 77,000 or so clones, with approximately 78% observed a single time. This specimen was CD4+ or CD8+ T cells sorted from blood, taken in a trial of the OX40 agonist ivuxolimab. Every receptor here comes from an adult with an advanced solid tumor such as melanoma, head and neck, liver or kidney cancer. Both conserved end residues are part of each CDR3. Each record gives: V gene, J gene, CDR3 length, D gene, clone size, CDR3 protein, CDR3 DNA. The D gene is left open where the match is weak. For some rows the clone size is stated as once, few or many, or as a class when expanded; others skip it.

TRBV9	TRBJ1-2	16	-	-	CASSPGHTTLNYGYTF	TGTGCCAGCAGCCCGGGACATACAACGCTTAACTATGGCTACACCTTC
TRBV15	TRBJ2-1	15	-	-	CATSPGLLGRNEQFF	TGTGCCACCAGCCCGGGACTCCTAGGGCGAAATGAGCAGTTCTTC
TRBV6-1	TRBJ2-2	15	-	-	CASSVGATNTGELFF	TGTGCCAGCAGTGTAGGGGCGACGAACACCGGGGAGCTGTTTTTT
TRBV6-6	TRBJ1-3	15	TRBD1	-	CASSPQGAAGNTIYF	TGTGCCAGCAGTCCACAGGGGGCAGCGGGAAACACCATATATTTT
TRBV6-6	TRBJ1-2	12	-	once	CASSYTDGIYTF	TGTGCCAGCAGTTACACGGACGGGATCTACACCTTC
TRBV7-8	TRBJ2-2	14	-	-	CASSARSEGGELFF	TGTGCCAGCAGCGCCCGGAGCGAGGGCGGGGAGCTGTTTTTT
TRBV7-2	TRBJ2-7	15	-	-	CASSLTGARGEEQYF	TGTGCCAGCAGCCTCACGGGGGCCAGGGGGGAGGAGCAGTACTTC
TRBV5-4	TRBJ1-2	16	-	-	CASSPSPRGGTYGYTF	TGTGCCAGCAGCCCGAGCCCCCGGGGGGGAACTTATGGCTACACCTTC
TRBV28	TRBJ2-7	12	TRBD1	-	CASTGQTYEQYF	TGTGCCAGTACGGGACAGACCTACGAGCAGTACTTC
TRBV6-1	TRBJ1-3	11	-	-	CASIEWDTIYF	TGTGCCAGCATCGAGTGGGACACCATATATTTT
TRBV28	TRBJ1-5	15	-	-	CASSFQGGGNQPQHF	TGTGCCAGCAGTTTCCAGGGAGGAGGCAATCAGCCCCAGCATTTT
TRBV5-1	TRBJ1-5	15	TRBD1	-	CASSSTGGFNQPQHF	TGCGCCAGCAGTTCGACAGGGGGTTTTAATCAGCCCCAGCATTTT
TRBV25-1	TRBJ2-5	17	TRBD1	few	CASSEYGDRGGRETQYF	TGTGCCAGCAGTGAATATGGAGACAGGGGGGGGCGGGAGACCCAGTACTTC
TRBV6-6	TRBJ2-2	14	-	-	CASSYRLTTGELFF	TGTGCCAGCAGTTATCGGCTTACCACCGGGGAGCTGTTTTTT
TRBV9	TRBJ2-6	18	-	-	CASSPLGGVSSGANVLTF	TGTGCCAGCAGCCCCCTAGGCGGGGTAAGCTCTGGGGCCAACGTCCTGACTTTC
TRBV6-1	TRBJ2-1	12	-	once	CASSPRLEEQFF	TGTGCCAGCAGTCCCCGACTAGAAGAGCAGTTCTTC
TRBV30	TRBJ2-6	15	-	few	CAWRVIRSGANVLTF	TGTGCCTGGAGGGTTATCCGCTCTGGGGCCAACGTCCTGACTTTC
TRBV15	TRBJ2-5	15	-	-	CATSRDPTVGETQYF	TGTGCCACCAGCAGAGACCCCACGGTCGGAGAGACCCAGTACTTC
TRBV6-6	TRBJ1-1	12	-	-	CASEAMDTEAFF	TGTGCCAGCGAGGCGATGGACACTGAAGCTTTCTTT
TRBV7-9	TRBJ2-1	13	-	-	CASSLTSSNEQFF	TGTGCCAGCAGCTTAACTAGCAGCAATGAGCAGTTCTTC
TRBV18	TRBJ1-5	16	TRBD1	-	CASSPGTGRGNQPQHF	TGTGCCAGCTCACCCGGGACAGGGCGGGGCAATCAGCCCCAGCATTTT
TRBV7-3	TRBJ2-2	17	TRBD2	-	CASSHLAGGVGTGELFF	TGTGCCAGCAGCCACCTAGCGGGAGGCGTAGGCACCGGGGAGCTGTTTTTT
TRBV10-1	TRBJ2-7	14	TRBD2	few	CASSHSGRAYEQYF	TGCGCCAGCAGTCATAGCGGGAGGGCCTACGAGCAGTACTTC
TRBV19	TRBJ1-1	14	-	-	CASSPRTGSTEAFF	TGTGCCAGTAGTCCACGAACCGGGAGTACTGAAGCTTTCTTT
TRBV10-3	TRBJ2-7	14	-	-	CAISEEGGPFEQYF	TGTGCCATCAGTGAGGAGGGCGGCCCCTTCGAGCAGTACTTC
TRBV27	TRBJ1-1	15	-	-	CASSLFLSTGTEAFF	TGTGCCAGCAGTTTATTTCTTTCGACGGGCACTGAAGCTTTCTTT
TRBV28	TRBJ2-5	14	-	-	CASSGGQLQETQYF	TGTGCCAGCAGTGGGGGGCAGCTCCAAGAGACCCAGTACTTC
TRBV7-9	TRBJ2-2	15	-	-	CASSLTGSVTGELFF	TGTGCCAGCAGCTTAACAGGGTCGGTAACCGGGGAGCTGTTTTTT
TRBV13	TRBJ2-2	20	TRBD2	-	CASSPYSTSGRAIRTGELFF	TGTGCCAGCAGCCCATACTCGACTAGCGGGAGGGCAATACGGACCGGGGAGCTGTTTTTT